This T cell receptor beta chain was profiled in a study of regulatory T cells in long-lasting Graves disease. Study-level findings and limits: TRBV28 was favored in persistent disease, as were TRBJ1-2 and TRBJ2-5.

Time point here: persistent/refractory GD, antithyroid drugs over 5 years with positive TRAb. PBMCs were the source of the RNA used for TCR sequencing. TCR beta libraries were built with iRepertoire HTBI primers and Arm-PCR of CDR3 regions. TCRdb fed the multiplex PCR reads into MiXCR, producing one record per CDR3 protein. The table records hundreds of thousands of distinct CDR3 sequences, around 21% of them present only once. This clonotype appeared many times. Its matching antigen is unknown. The V end was cut by 4 bases, the J end by 6 bases, with 10 bases between. This CDR3 is 11 amino acids long. Germline V gene lookup returns CDR1 SQVTM and CDR2 ANQGSEA.

This clonotype was obtained from a female donor with Graves disease. The genes are TRBV29-1 and TRBJ2-7; no clear D. The specimen comprised peripheral blood mononuclear cells (PBMCs), sampled when the disease was refractory, from a patient treated with antithyroid drugs. The CDR3 coding sequence is TGCAGCGTTGGGTTTTCGGCCGAGCAGTACTTC. Amino acid sequence: CSVGFSAEQYF.